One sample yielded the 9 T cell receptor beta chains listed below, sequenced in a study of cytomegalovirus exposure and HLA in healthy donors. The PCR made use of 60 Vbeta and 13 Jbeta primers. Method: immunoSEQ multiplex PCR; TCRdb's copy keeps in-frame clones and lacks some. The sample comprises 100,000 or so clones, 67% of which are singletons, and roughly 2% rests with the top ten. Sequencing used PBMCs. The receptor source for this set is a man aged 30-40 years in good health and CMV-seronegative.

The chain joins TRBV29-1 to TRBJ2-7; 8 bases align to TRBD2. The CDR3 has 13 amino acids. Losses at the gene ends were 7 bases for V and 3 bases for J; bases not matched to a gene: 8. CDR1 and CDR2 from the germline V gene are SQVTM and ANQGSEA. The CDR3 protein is CSASPGGVYEQYF. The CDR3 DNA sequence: TGCAGCGCCTCCCCCGGGGGGGTCTACGAGCAGTACTTC.

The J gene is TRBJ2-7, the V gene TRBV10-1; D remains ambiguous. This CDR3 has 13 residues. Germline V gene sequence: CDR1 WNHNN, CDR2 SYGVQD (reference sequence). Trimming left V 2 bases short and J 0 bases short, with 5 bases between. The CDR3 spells CASSERSSYEQYF. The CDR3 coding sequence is TGCGCCAGCAGTGAGCGGAGCTCCTACGAGCAGTACTTC.

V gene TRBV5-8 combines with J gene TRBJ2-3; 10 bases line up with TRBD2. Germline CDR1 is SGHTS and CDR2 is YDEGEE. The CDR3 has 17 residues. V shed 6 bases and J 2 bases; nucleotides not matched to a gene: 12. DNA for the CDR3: TGTGCCAGCAATAGTCTTAAAGCGGGAGGGCCCACAGATACGCAGTATTTT. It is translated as CASNSLKAGGPTDTQYF.

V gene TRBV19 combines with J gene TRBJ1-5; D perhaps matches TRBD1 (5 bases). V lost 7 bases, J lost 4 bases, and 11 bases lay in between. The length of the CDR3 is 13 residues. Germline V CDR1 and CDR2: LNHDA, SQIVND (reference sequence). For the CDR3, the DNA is TGTGCCAGTATGGACCCAGGGAATCAGCCCCAGCATTTT. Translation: CASMDPGNQPQHF.

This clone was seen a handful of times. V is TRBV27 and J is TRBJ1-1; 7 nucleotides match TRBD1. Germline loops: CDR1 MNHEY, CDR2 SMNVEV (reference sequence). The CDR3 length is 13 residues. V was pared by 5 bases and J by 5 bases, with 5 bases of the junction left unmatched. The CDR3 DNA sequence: TGTGCCAGCAGTCCCCAGACAGGGACTGAAGCTTTCTTT. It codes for CASSPQTGTEAFF.

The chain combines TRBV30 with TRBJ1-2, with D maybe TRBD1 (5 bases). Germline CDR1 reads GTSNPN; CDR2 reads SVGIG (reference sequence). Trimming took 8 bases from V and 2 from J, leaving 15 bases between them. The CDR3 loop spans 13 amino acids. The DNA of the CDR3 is TGTGCCCTGTTGGACATCAGGAACTATGGCTACACCTTC. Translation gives CALLDIRNYGYTF.

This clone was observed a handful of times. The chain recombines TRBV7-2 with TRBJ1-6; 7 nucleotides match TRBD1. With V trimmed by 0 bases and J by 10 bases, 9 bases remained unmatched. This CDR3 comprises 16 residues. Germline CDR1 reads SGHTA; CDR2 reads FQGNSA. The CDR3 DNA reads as TGTGCCAGCAGCTTAGCGGGGGACAGTAATGGGTCACCCCTCCACTTT. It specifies CASSLAGDSNGSPLHF.

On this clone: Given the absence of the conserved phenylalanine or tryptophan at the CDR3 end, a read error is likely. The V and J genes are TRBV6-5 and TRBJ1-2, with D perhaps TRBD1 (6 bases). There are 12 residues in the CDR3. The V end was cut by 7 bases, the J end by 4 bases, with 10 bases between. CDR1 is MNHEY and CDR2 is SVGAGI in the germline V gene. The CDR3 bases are TGTGCCAGCACCGACAGGCTCTATGGCTACACCATC. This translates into CASTDRLYGYTI.

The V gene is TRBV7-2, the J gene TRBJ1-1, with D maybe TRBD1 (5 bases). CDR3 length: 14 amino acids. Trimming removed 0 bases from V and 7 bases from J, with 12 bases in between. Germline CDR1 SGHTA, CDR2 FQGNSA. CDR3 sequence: CASSLAGDQIEAFF. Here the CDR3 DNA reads TGTGCCAGCAGCTTAGCAGGGGATCAGATTGAAGCTTTCTTT. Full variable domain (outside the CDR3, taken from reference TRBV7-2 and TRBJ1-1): GAGVSQSPSNKVTEKGKDVELRCDPISGHTALYWYRQSLGQGLEFLIYFQGNSAPDKSGLPSDRFSAERTGGSVSTLTIQRTQQEDSAVYLCASSLAGDQIEAFFGQGTRLTVV.